This T cell receptor beta chain appears in the sequencing data of a study of T cell responses to AZD1222 COVID-19 vaccine. The study, taken as a whole, reports: Baseline antibody screening turned up just a handful of seropositive AZD1222 recipients.

The table lists this clone with many counts. Its cognate antigen is unknown. Here immunoSEQ multiplex PCR was the method, and the copy in TCRdb shows in-frame clones only, minus some. The sample gives roughly 60,000 clones, around 80% of which show up once; less than 4.5% is in the top ten. V dropped 9 bases and J dropped 8; count of bases not matched to a gene: 6. This CDR3 is 13 amino acids long. Germline CDR1 is KGHDR and CDR2 is SFDVKD. The chain employs TRBV24-1 and TRBJ2-1; 10 nucleotides line up with TRBD1. The receptor was isolated from an adult who received the AZD1222 COVID-19 vaccine. Sample: peripheral blood, taken 28 days after the second AZD1222 dose. The CDR3 spells CATGTGVSDEQFF. The CDR3 DNA reads TGTGCCACCGGGACAGGGGTGTCCGATGAGCAGTTCTTC.